These 9 T cell receptor beta chains were sequenced from one sample in a study of blood T cell repertoires in COVID-19. The protocol was immunoSEQ multiplex PCR, while the TCRdb copy is restricted to in-frame clones and leaves out a portion. The sample has about 250,000 clones, about 87% seen once; the top ten hold around 2.9%. Sequencing used PBMCs or T cells enriched from blood (not recorded which). The receptor set was obtained from a woman in her fifties or sixties who had recovered from COVID-19.

This sequence joins TRBV4-3 and TRBJ1-6; TRBD1 matches at 7 bases. The trim removed 3 bases at V and 8 bases at J, leaving 10 bases unmatched. Germline V CDR1 and CDR2: LGHNA, YSLEER. The CDR3 loop spans 16 amino acids. Written as DNA, the CDR3 is TGCGCCAGCAGCCAGGTTGGAGAGGGGGCCCATTCACCCCTCCACTTT. Protein: CASSQVGEGAHSPLHF.

A word on this clone: Other nucleotide sequences in the sample specify the same CDR3. The chain joins TRBV18 to TRBJ1-1; D may be TRBD1 (6 bases). Trimming removed 2 bases from V and 1 base from J, with 14 bases in between. The germline V gene has CDR1 KGHSH and CDR2 LQKENI. The CDR3 is made up of 16 amino acids. CDR3 coding DNA: TGTGCCAGCTCACCAATGGGGGGGCAAGAGAACACTGAAGCTTTCTTT. Its translation: CASSPMGGQENTEAFF.

The rearrangement uses TRBV7-2 and TRBJ2-1, with D maybe TRBD2 (5 bases). This CDR3 has 13 amino acids. Germline loops: CDR1 SGHTA, CDR2 FQGNSA. V lost 6 bases and J lost 7, with 13 bases in between. The CDR3 nucleotides are TGTGCCAGCAGAAGCGGCCGGGTGAATGAGCAGTTCTTC. It translates to CASRSGRVNEQFF.

The chain couples TRBV4-2 to TRBJ2-7, with D possibly matching TRBD1 (6 bases). Germline V gene lookup returns CDR1 LGHNA and CDR2 YNFKEQ. V was shortened by 4 bases and J by 0 bases, with 13 bases between the two germline ends. The CDR3 is 15 amino acids. The CDR3 spells CASSPRDTGSYEQYF. The CDR3 DNA is TGTGCCAGCAGCCCTCGGGACACCGGCTCCTACGAGCAGTACTTC.

The V gene is TRBV4-3, the J gene TRBJ2-3, with 12 nucleotides matching TRBD2. V was clipped by 0 bases and J by 6 bases; unmatched bases: 7. In germline, CDR1 is LGHNA, CDR2 YSLEER. The CDR3 runs 17 residues. In nucleotides, the CDR3 is TGCGCCAGCAGCCAAGACCCTAGCGGGGGGGTATTGGATACGCAGTATTTT. Its translation: CASSQDPSGGVLDTQYF.

The V and J genes are TRBV19 and TRBJ1-3; D uncertain. The germline V gene encodes CDR1 LNHDA and CDR2 SQIVND (reference sequence). Trimming pared 6 bases from V and 0 bases from J, leaving 12 bases between. The CDR3 sequence is 15 residues long. The chain's CDR3 is CASRIGPASGNTIYF. The CDR3 coding sequence is TGTGCCAGTAGGATTGGGCCGGCCTCTGGAAACACCATATATTTT.

CDR3 sequence reads: CASSSEYRGSFAGELFF. CDR3 in DNA: TGTGCCAGCAGCTCCGAATACAGGGGGAGTTTCGCCGGGGAGCTGTTTTTT. The V and J genes are TRBV7-3 and TRBJ2-2, with TRBD1 identical over 8 bases. This CDR3 comprises 17 residues. Germline CDR1 reads SGHTA; CDR2 reads FQGTGA. J gave up 6 bases and V 4 bases, and 13 bases lay outside the gene matches.

The chain combines TRBV30 with TRBJ1-2, with 10 nucleotides matching TRBD1. CDR3 size: 15 residues. Germline-derived CDR1 and CDR2 are GTSNPN and SVGIG (reference sequence). The junction had 11 bases not matched to a gene; V was cut back by 3 bases and J by 7 bases. The DNA for the CDR3 is TGTGCCTGGAGCGCTCCGGGACAGGGGAAGCTTGGCTACACCTTC. Its protein is CAWSAPGQGKLGYTF.

This clone appeared a single time. This chain's CDR3 is CASSSPGDGYIHAFF. DNA of the CDR3: TGTGCCAGCAGTTCTCCAGGGGACGGATACATTCATGCTTTCTTT. The chain employs TRBV28 and TRBJ1-1, with D perhaps matching TRBD1 (6 bases). Trimming left V 4 bases short and J 11 bases short, with 23 bases between. The CDR3 spans 15 residues. CDR1 and CDR2 from the germline V gene are MDHEN and SYDVKM.